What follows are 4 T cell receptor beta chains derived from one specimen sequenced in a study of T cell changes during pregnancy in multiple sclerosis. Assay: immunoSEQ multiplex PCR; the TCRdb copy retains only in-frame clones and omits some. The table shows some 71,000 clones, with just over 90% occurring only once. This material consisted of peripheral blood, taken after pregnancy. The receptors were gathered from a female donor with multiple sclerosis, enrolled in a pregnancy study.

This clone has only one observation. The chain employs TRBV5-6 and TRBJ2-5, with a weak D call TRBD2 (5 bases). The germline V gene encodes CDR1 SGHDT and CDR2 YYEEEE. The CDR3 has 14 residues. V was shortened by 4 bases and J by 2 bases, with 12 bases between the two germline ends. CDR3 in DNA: TGTGCCAGCAGCGACCGGGAATTTCAAGAGACCCAGTACTTC. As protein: CASSDREFQETQYF.

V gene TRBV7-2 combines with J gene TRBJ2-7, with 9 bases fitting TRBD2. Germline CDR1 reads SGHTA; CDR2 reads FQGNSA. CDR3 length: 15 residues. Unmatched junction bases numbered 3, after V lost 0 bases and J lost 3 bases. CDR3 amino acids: CASSLAAGGIYEQYF. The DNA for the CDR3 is TGTGCCAGCAGCTTAGCGGCGGGAGGGATCTACGAGCAGTACTTC.

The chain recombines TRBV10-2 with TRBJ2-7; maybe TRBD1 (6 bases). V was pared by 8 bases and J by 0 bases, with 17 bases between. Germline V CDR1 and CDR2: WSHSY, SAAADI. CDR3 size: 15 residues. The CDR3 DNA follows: TGCGCCAGCGCCCAGGGGCGGCTAGCCTCCTACGAGCAGTACTTC. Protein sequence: CASAQGRLASYEQYF.

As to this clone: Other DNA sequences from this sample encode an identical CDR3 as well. The CDR3 sequence is CAWNRDTEAFF. For the CDR3, the DNA is TGTGCCTGGAATCGGGACACTGAAGCTTTCTTT. V gene TRBV30 combines with J gene TRBJ1-1; no clear D gene. In germline, CDR1 is GTSNPN, CDR2 SVGIG (reference sequence). CDR3 length equals 11 residues. V dropped 4 bases and J dropped 3 bases, with 6 bases sitting between them.